The 19 T cell receptor beta chains reported below all come from one sample, sequenced in a study of T-cell memory formation after mild COVID-19. A single record per CDR3 protein comes from TCRdb applying MiXCR to the 5' RACE reads. The sample lists some 310,000 distinct CDR3 sequences, 20% to 25% seen once, with roughly 23% in the top ten. Sequencing was carried out using PBMCs or a T cell subset sorted from them (not recorded which). The receptors originated from a man younger than 30 who had mild COVID-19 (a few samples of this study predate the infection). Cell type and time point are not known.

This clonotype was found a few times. The rearrangement joins TRBV24-1 to TRBJ1-5, with D possibly matching TRBD1 (5 bases). There are 14 residues in the CDR3. V gave up 12 bases and J gave up 4 bases, with 18 bases separating them. Germline V lookup: CDR1 KGHDR, CDR2 SFDVKD. The CDR3 sequence is CAATRRTLNQPQHF. The CDR3 bases are TGTGCCGCCACAAGGAGGACATTAAATCAGCCCCAGCATTTT.

The CDR3 nucleotides are TGCAGCGTTGAGGGGGGCACAGATACGCAGTATTTT. Translating gives CSVEGGTDTQYF. The chain combines TRBV29-1 with TRBJ2-3; D tentatively fits TRBD1 or TRBD2 (5 bases each). Germline V gene sequence: CDR1 SQVTM, CDR2 ANQGSEA. This CDR3 has 12 residues. Trimming left V 3 bases short and J 1 base short, with 5 bases between.

The V and J genes are TRBV9 and TRBJ1-1, with D possibly being TRBD1 (6 bases). Germline V CDR1 and CDR2: SGDLS, YYNGEE. There are 17 residues in the CDR3. The V and J ends lost 0 bases and 1 base respectively, with 16 bases between them. CDR3 sequence reads: CASSVGLWGRGNTEAFF. The DNA of the CDR3 is TGTGCCAGCAGCGTAGGTCTCTGGGGGCGTGGGAACACTGAAGCTTTCTTT.

The rearrangement uses TRBV6-6 and TRBJ1-1; 7 bases are a match to TRBD1. The CDR3 length is 15 residues. Germline CDR1 reads MNHNY; CDR2 reads SVGAGI (reference sequence). J was trimmed by 7 bases and V by 6 bases; bases with no gene match: 14. The CDR3 DNA follows: TGTGCCAGCAGGACTTACAGGGGCGAGAAAGGTGAAGCTTTCTTT. Translation gives CASRTYRGEKGEAFF.

Many counts were recorded for this clonotype. This chain links TRBV7-3 with TRBJ2-6; D unclear. The CDR3 covers 12 residues. Trimming cost V 6 bases and J 1 base, with 1 base left between them. Per the germline V gene, CDR1 is SGHTA and CDR2 is FQGTGA. CDR3: CASSSGANVLTF. CDR3 sequence (DNA): TGTGCCAGCAGTTCTGGGGCCAACGTCCTGACTTTC.

Only a few counts were recorded for this clonotype. This chain connects TRBV5-1 to TRBJ1-6; the match to TRBD1 covers 8 bases. Trimming took 4 bases from V and 7 from J; bases not matched to a gene: 7. Per germline, CDR1 SGHRS and CDR2 YFSETQ. The CDR3 contains 15 residues. The CDR3 sequence: CASSRGQGGNSPLHF. In DNA form, the CDR3 reads TGCGCCAGCAGCCGTGGACAGGGTGGCAATTCACCCCTCCACTTT.

This clonotype occurred many times. CDR3 residues: CASSQDWSTGELFF. CDR3 bases: TGTGCCAGCAGCCAAGATTGGTCTACCGGGGAGCTGTTTTTT. The rearrangement links TRBV3-1 to TRBJ2-2; D is ambiguous. The V gene lost 0 bases and the J gene lost 5 bases, with 7 bases spanning the gap. Germline V gene data show CDR1 as LGHDT and CDR2 as YNNKEL (reference sequence). The length of the CDR3 is 14 residues.

This clonotype has at least ten counts. The rearrangement joins TRBV12-3 or TRBV12-4 to TRBJ2-1; 10 positions agree with TRBD1. Germline trimming cut 7 bases from V and 4 bases from J; bases unmatched to any gene: 7. The CDR3 contains 15 residues. The CDR3 DNA follows: TGTGCCAGCACGGACGGGACAGGGGATTACAATGAGCAGTTCTTC. Amino acid sequence: CASTDGTGDYNEQFF.

This clonotype was counted only a few times. The chain couples TRBV20-1 to TRBJ1-1; D not certain. From germline, CDR1 is DFQATT and CDR2 SNEGSKA (reference sequence). There are 11 residues in the CDR3. With 6 bases removed from V and 5 bases from J, the gap between germline ends came to 10 bases. CDR3 loop: CSAGFMTEAFF. CDR3 nucleotides: TGCAGTGCCGGATTTATGACTGAAGCTTTCTTT.

A few counts support this clonotype. The chain joins TRBV4-2 to TRBJ2-3, with 7 positions matching TRBD2. Germline CDR1 is LGHNA and CDR2 is YNFKEQ. The length of the CDR3 is 17 residues. V trimming: 3 bases; J trimming: 0 bases; junction bases outside the gene matches: 9. The CDR3 loop reads CASSHTSRAGSTDTQYF. Written as DNA, the CDR3 is TGTGCCAGCAGCCACACATCCAGAGCGGGGAGCACAGATACGCAGTATTTT.

The genes are TRBV9 and TRBJ1-6; no clear D gene. The ends were cut back, 1 base at V and 6 bases at J, with 8 bases in the middle. Germline V gene data show CDR1 as SGDLS and CDR2 as YYNGEE. There are 14 residues in the CDR3. The CDR3 is CASSVTVGNSPLHF. CDR3 nucleotide sequence: TGTGCCAGCAGCGTAACCGTGGGTAATTCACCCCTCCACTTT.

A few counts support this clonotype. This sequence joins TRBV19 and TRBJ2-6, with D perhaps given as TRBD1 or TRBD2 (5 bases each). Germline V gene data show CDR1 as LNHDA and CDR2 as SQIVND (reference sequence). The CDR3 has 15 amino acids. Trimming removed 5 bases from V and 0 bases from J, with 8 bases in between. CDR3 nucleotides: TGTGCCAGTAGTGGGGACCCCTCTGGGGCCAACGTCCTGACTTTC. Translated, it gives CASSGDPSGANVLTF.

The chain links TRBV20-1 to TRBJ1-2; possibly TRBD1 for D (6 bases). Germline CDR1 is DFQATT and CDR2 is SNEGSKA (reference sequence). There are 14 residues in the CDR3. V dropped 3 bases and J dropped 1 base, with 12 bases sitting between them. The DNA of the CDR3 is TGCAGTGCTAGGTCGGACAGACTTAACTATGGCTACACCTTC. Translation gives CSARSDRLNYGYTF.

The chain couples TRBV24-1 to TRBJ2-5; weak D call: TRBD1 (6 bases). There are 14 residues in the CDR3. V shed 5 bases and J shed 2 bases, with 11 bases lying between them. The V gene's germline CDR1 is KGHDR and CDR2 SFDVKD. The CDR3 region is CATSGTGLQETQYF. The CDR3 DNA reads TGTGCCACCAGTGGAACAGGGTTGCAAGAGACCCAGTACTTC.

This chain connects TRBV12-3 or TRBV12-4 to TRBJ2-3; D is unclear. This CDR3 region has 14 residues. The V and J ends lost 2 bases and 0 bases respectively, with 6 bases between them. The CDR3 region is CASSLTSSTDTQYF. CDR3 sequence (DNA): TGTGCCAGCAGTTTAACATCCAGCACAGATACGCAGTATTTT.

This clonotype was counted between two and nine times. This chain connects TRBV29-1 to TRBJ1-4, with 10 bases identical to TRBD1. The CDR3 is made up of 15 amino acids. V lost 5 bases, J lost 7 bases, and 10 bases stayed unmatched. The germline CDR1 and CDR2 sequences are SQVTM and ANQGSEA. This chain's CDR3 is CSVTPPGQGIEKLFF. As DNA, the CDR3 is TGCAGCGTTACTCCTCCGGGACAGGGGATTGAAAAACTGTTTTTT.

The chain links TRBV29-1 to TRBJ1-2, with D perhaps TRBD1 (5 bases). Germline V gene data show CDR1 as SQVTM and CDR2 as ANQGSEA. V was cut by 7 bases and J by 8 bases, with 20 bases left in between. CDR3 length: 13 residues. CDR3 amino acids: CSANLGGYEGYTF. CDR3 nucleotides: TGCAGCGCCAACTTGGGGGGGTATGAAGGCTACACCTTC.

This clonotype came up many times. The V gene is TRBV18, the J gene TRBJ1-2; D is possibly TRBD1 (5 bases). CDR1 and CDR2 (germline): KGHSH, LQKENI. The CDR3 sequence is 16 residues long. V lost 3 bases and J lost 3, with 17 bases in between. The CDR3 DNA is TGTGCCAGCTCACCTAGTGGAAAGGGGTCGGACTATGGCTACACCTTC. Its translation: CASSPSGKGSDYGYTF. The full variable domain, rest sourced from reference TRBV18 and TRBJ1-2, is NAGVMQNPRHLVRRRGQEARLRCSPMKGHSHVYWYRQLPEEGLKFMVYLQKENIIDESGMPKERFSAEFPKEGPSILRIQQVVRGDSAAYFCASSPSGKGSDYGYTFGSGTRLTVV.

This clonotype turned up a few times. The gene calls are TRBV12-3 or TRBV12-4 and TRBJ1-1; 7 positions match TRBD1. The CDR3 has 13 residues. Trimming cost V 5 bases and J 3 bases; bases outside gene matches: 3. The CDR3 sequence: CASSGDRYTEAFF. The DNA for the CDR3 is TGTGCCAGCAGTGGGGACAGATACACTGAAGCTTTCTTT.